This is a list of T cell receptor beta chains from one sample in a study of cytomegalovirus exposure and HLA in healthy donors. The assay was immunoSEQ multiplex PCR, and TCRdb's table has in-frame clones only and misses some. The table includes 150,000 to 200,000 clones, more than 70% detected once. The sample comprised PBMCs. The receptors shown here come from a man aged 30 to 45 in good health and CMV-seropositive. The CDR3 runs from the conserved cysteine through the conserved F or W. D genes are given only for firm matches. Rows may omit the clone size; those that give it use once, few, many or a size class.

. once TRBJ2-3 TRBV7-9 TGTGCCAGCAGCTCCCTGGGGAGGGGGGATACGCAGTATTTT CASSSLGRGDTQYF
TRBD2 . TRBJ2-5 TRBV28 TGTGCCAGCAGTTTCGTAGCGGGAGTCCAAGAGACCCAGTACTTC CASSFVAGVQETQYF
. . TRBJ2-7 TRBV11-2 TGTGCCAGCAGCAGACTAGGCAGAGCGCAGACAGGGTTCGACGAGCAGTACTTC CASSRLGRAQTGFDEQYF
. . TRBJ2-7 TRBV4-3 TGCGCCAGCAGCCTTAGGTCCGGGGGTCACTCCTACGAGCAGTACTTC CASSLRSGGHSYEQYF
TRBD2 . TRBJ2-7 TRBV5-4 TGTGCCAGCAGCTTGGGCGGGAGGGCCCTCGGGGCCTACGAGCAGTACTTC CASSLGGRALGAYEQYF
. . TRBJ1-4 TRBV18 TGTGCCAGCTCATCCAGACAGGAGAGAGGTGAAAAACTGTTTTTT CASSSRQERGEKLFF
TRBD1 . TRBJ2-3 TRBV6-6 TGTGCCAGCAGTGCGAGACAGGGCGCAGATACGCAGTATTTT CASSARQGADTQYF
. . TRBJ2-1 TRBV18 TGTGCCAGCTCACCATCCGGGGGCTCCTACAATGAGCAGTTCTTC CASSPSGGSYNEQFF
. . TRBJ2-5 TRBV28 TGTGCCAGCAGCCTCTTAAGCCCAGGGACCCAGTACTTC CASSLLSPGTQYF
. . TRBJ2-7 TRBV6-6 TGTGCCAGCAGTATTCGGGACTCCTCAGGAATGAAGCAGTACTTC CASSIRDSSGMKQYF
. once TRBJ2-2 TRBV29-1 TGCAGCGTCCTAAAAGAGTTCACCGGGGAGCTGTTTTTT CSVLKEFTGELFF
. . TRBJ1-2 TRBV9 TGTGCCAGCAGCGTGCCAATAGGACAGACCTCGATCTATGGCTACACCTTC CASSVPIGQTSIYGYTF
. . TRBJ1-5 TRBV2 TGTGCCAGTAGGGGGGGGGCAGCGGATCAGCCCCAGCATTTT CASRGGAADQPQHF
. . TRBJ1-3 TRBV20-1 TGCAGTGCCGCCCAGGGAAACACCATATATTTT CSAAQGNTIYF
TRBD1 . TRBJ2-3 TRBV6-6 TGTGCCAGCAGTTCCTGGACAGGTAGCACAGATACGCAGTATTTT CASSSWTGSTDTQYF
. . TRBJ2-3 TRBV30 TGTGCCTGGAGTGTGAAGGGGGTGACAGATACGCAGTATTTT CAWSVKGVTDTQYF
. . TRBJ1-6 TRBV7-2 TGTGCCAGCAGCCGACAGGTTGGAGAGGGTTCACCCCTCCACTTT CASSRQVGEGSPLHF
. once TRBJ1-2 TRBV5-6 TGTGCCAGCAGCTTGGGAGCCGACTATGGCTACACCTTC CASSLGADYGYTF
TRBD1 . TRBJ2-4 TRBV4-3 TGCGCCAGCAGCCAAGGACAGGGGGAACACATTCAGTACTTC CASSQGQGEHIQYF
. once TRBJ2-3 TRBV20-1 TGCAGTGCGCCAACAGGGCACACGCAGTATTTT CSAPTGHTQYF
TRBD1 . TRBJ1-2 TRBV5-6 TGTGCCAGCAGCTTAGACAGGGGTTTTGGCTATGGCTACACCTTC CASSLDRGFGYGYTF
. . TRBJ2-7 TRBV30 TGTGCCTGGAGTGGCCAGGGTGGAAGCGAGCAGTACTTC CAWSGQGGSEQYF
. . TRBJ1-5 TRBV6-5 TGTGCCAGCAGCCGAGGGTGGGGGGAGCCCCAGCATTTT CASSRGWGEPQHF
. . TRBJ2-7 TRBV5-1 TGCGCCAGCAGCGTAGACAGAGGCTACGAGCAGTACTTC CASSVDRGYEQYF
TRBD2 . TRBJ2-3 TRBV7-3 TGTGCCAGCAGCTTGCGGGAGGGAGATACGCAGTATTTT CASSLREGDTQYF
TRBD1 . TRBJ1-2 TRBV5-1 TGCGCCAGCAGCTTGGACAGGGGGCGCATGGGCTACACCTTC CASSLDRGRMGYTF
. . TRBJ1-1 TRBV6-5 TGTGCCAGCAGTTTCCGCCTCCTGAGGACTGAAGCTTTCTTT CASSFRLLRTEAFF
. . TRBJ2-5 TRBV5-4 TGTGCCAGCAGCTTGGAACAGGCTCCCCGAACCCAGTACTTC CASSLEQAPRTQYF
TRBD1 . TRBJ1-4 TRBV28 TGTGCCAGCAGTACGAGACAGGGGGCTTATGAAAAACTGTTTTTT CASSTRQGAYEKLFF
. . TRBJ2-1 TRBV7-2 TGTGCCAGCAGCTTAGAAACAGGAACGTGGAATGAGCAGTTCTTC CASSLETGTWNEQFF
TRBD1 . TRBJ2-3 TRBV7-6 TGTGCCAGCAGCGAGGACAGGACGGCAGATACGCAGTATTTT CASSEDRTADTQYF
. . TRBJ1-2 TRBV9 TGTGCCAGCAGCGCCTCCACAGGGAGGGTTAACTATGGCTACACCTTC CASSASTGRVNYGYTF
TRBD2 . TRBJ2-5 TRBV10-2 TGCGCCAGCAGTGAGAGGACTAGCGCAAAAGAGACCCAGTACTTC CASSERTSAKETQYF
TRBD2 . TRBJ2-1 TRBV7-3 TGTGCCAGCAGCTTACAAGCACCGGGACTAGCGGGGGACAATGAGCAGTTCTTC CASSLQAPGLAGDNEQFF
. . TRBJ1-4 TRBV6-5 TGTGCCAGCAGCCCGGACAGAGCAACTAATGAAAAACTGTTTTTT CASSPDRATNEKLFF
TRBD2 . TRBJ2-3 TRBV28 TGTGCCAGCAGTCGAACTAGCGGGGCCGGCACAGATACGCAGTATTTT CASSRTSGAGTDTQYF
TRBD2 . TRBJ2-5 TRBV10-3 TGTGCCATCAGTGCAAGTGGCAGCGGGGGGTCACAAGAGACCCAGTACTTC CAISASGSGGSQETQYF
TRBD1 . TRBJ2-3 TRBV11-3 TGTGCCAGCAGCCTCCGTGAGGGGGCTACTCGGGATACGCAGTATTTT CASSLREGATRDTQYF
TRBD2 . TRBJ2-3 TRBV28 TGTGCCAGCAGCGGGGGGGGTAGCACAGATACGCAGTATTTT CASSGGGSTDTQYF
TRBD1 . TRBJ1-4 TRBV5-1 TGCGCCAGCAGGAAGGGGGCCAGCGAAAAACTGTTTTTT CASRKGASEKLFF
. . TRBJ1-4 TRBV5-8 TGTGCCAGCAGTCGGGACGGGGGATATAATGAAAAACTGTTTTTT CASSRDGGYNEKLFF
. . TRBJ2-7 TRBV4-2 TGTGCCAGCAGCCAGGTCGCCGGCACAGGGTCAAAGGGTTACTACGAGCAGTACTTC CASSQVAGTGSKGYYEQYF
TRBD1 . TRBJ1-2 TRBV6-5 TGTGCCAGCAGTTACTTACCGGGACAGGGGATAAATGGCTACACCTTC CASSYLPGQGINGYTF
. . TRBJ1-1 TRBV19 TGTGCCAGTACCGAGGAGAGGGAAAACACTGAAGCTTTCTTT CASTEERENTEAFF
. . TRBJ2-5 TRBV7-3 TGTGCCTCATCCCTTGGCGGGGTCCAAGAGACCCAGTACTTC CASSLGGVQETQYF
TRBD1 . TRBJ1-5 TRBV7-9 TGTGCCAGCAGCTTAGGGCCCCCCGAACAGGGGGAGGGAGCCCAGCATTTT CASSLGPPEQGEGAQHF
TRBD1 . TRBJ1-5 TRBV28 TGTGCCAGCAGTTCAGGGGGCGACGGGCAGCCCCAGCATTTT CASSSGGDGQPQHF
. once TRBJ2-7 TRBV11-2 TGTGCCAGCAGCCGGACGGGGGGCGGCGACGAGCAGTACTTC CASSRTGGGDEQYF
TRBD1 . TRBJ2-2 TRBV9 TGTGCCAGCAGCGTAGCCGGGGACAGGGAAGACACCGGGGAGCTGTTTTTT CASSVAGDREDTGELFF
TRBD1 . TRBJ1-3 TRBV5-4 TGTGCCAGCAGCACGGGACAGGGAAACACCATATATTTT CASSTGQGNTIYF
TRBD2 . TRBJ2-7 TRBV30 TGTGCCTGGAGTGGAGGGACTAGATACGAGCAGTACTTC CAWSGGTRYEQYF
. . TRBJ1-2 TRBV5-4 TGTGCCAGCAGCTTGGAGAATCAGGGTAGGGGTGGCTACACCTTC CASSLENQGRGGYTF
TRBD1 few TRBJ1-3 TRBV7-2 TGTGCCAGCAGCTCCGACAGGGGGAACACCATATATTTT CASSSDRGNTIYF
TRBD1 . TRBJ2-5 TRBV6-5 TGTGCCAGCAGTCCCGGGACAGTTGAGACCCAGTACTTC CASSPGTVETQYF
. . TRBJ2-5 TRBV7-6 TGTGCCAGCACCAAAACTACGAGGGTGCAAGAGACCCAGTACTTC CASTKTTRVQETQYF
. once TRBJ2-5 TRBV7-9 TGTGCCAGCAGCTTCCAGCGGACCCAAGAGACCCAGTACTTC CASSFQRTQETQYF